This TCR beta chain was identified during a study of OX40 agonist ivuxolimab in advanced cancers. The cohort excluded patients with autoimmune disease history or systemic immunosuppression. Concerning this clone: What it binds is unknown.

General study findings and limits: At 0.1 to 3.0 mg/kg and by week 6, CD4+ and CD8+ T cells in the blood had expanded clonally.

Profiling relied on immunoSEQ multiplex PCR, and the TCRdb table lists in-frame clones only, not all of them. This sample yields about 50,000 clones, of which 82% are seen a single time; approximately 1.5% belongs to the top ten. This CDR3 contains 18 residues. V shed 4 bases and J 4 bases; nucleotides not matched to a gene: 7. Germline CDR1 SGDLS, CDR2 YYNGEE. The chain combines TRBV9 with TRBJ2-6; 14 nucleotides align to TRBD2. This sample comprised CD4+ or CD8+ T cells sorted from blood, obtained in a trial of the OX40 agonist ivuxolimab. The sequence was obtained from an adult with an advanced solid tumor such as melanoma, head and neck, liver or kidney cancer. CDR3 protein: CASSLTSGGATGANVLTF. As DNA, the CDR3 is TGTGCCAGCAGCTTGACTAGCGGGGGGGCCACGGGGGCCAACGTCCTGACTTTC. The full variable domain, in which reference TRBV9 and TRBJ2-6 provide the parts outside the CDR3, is DSGVTQTPKHLITATGQRVTLRCSPRSGDLSVYWYQQSLDQGLQFLIQYYNGEERAKGNILERFSAQQFPDLHSELNLSSLELGDSALYFCASSLTSGGATGANVLTFGAGSRLTVL.